Listed below are T cell receptor beta chains from one sample, sequenced in a study of blood T cell repertoires in COVID-19. Measured with immunoSEQ multiplex PCR; TCRdb has only the in-frame clones, and not every one. The sample records about 300,000 clones, 80% to 90% being singletons. The sequencing sample was made of peripheral blood. These receptors were collected from a man in his forties with acute or convalescent COVID-19. Both conserved end residues are part of each CDR3. D genes are given only for firm matches. Clone size, where shown, is once, few, many, or a class for clones that have expanded.

size	V	D	J	DNA	CDR3
once	TRBV7-9	.	TRBJ1-3	TGTGCCAGCAGCTTAGGGATGGGGGCCGGAAACACCATATATTTT	CASSLGMGAGNTIYF
.	TRBV6-6	.	TRBJ2-3	TGTGCCAGCAGTCGGAAAAGCCAGGCGAGCACAGATACGCAGTATTTT	CASSRKSQASTDTQYF
.	TRBV18	.	TRBJ1-5	TGTGCCAGCTCCCGAGGGGGGGGGCTAGGTCAGCCCCAGCATTTT	CASSRGGGLGQPQHF
.	TRBV19	TRBD1	TRBJ1-2	TGTGCCAGTATTGACAGGGTTGGCTATGGCTACACCTTC	CASIDRVGYGYTF
.	TRBV6-2/TRBV6-3	TRBD2	TRBJ2-3	TGTGCCAGCAGCCTCGGACTAGCGGGGGTCACAGATACGCAGTATTTT	CASSLGLAGVTDTQYF
few	TRBV5-1	TRBD1	TRBJ2-2	TGCGCCAGCAGCACCGGACAGGGATTTACCGGGGAGCTGTTTTTT	CASSTGQGFTGELFF
once	TRBV4-2	.	TRBJ1-5	TGTGCCAGCAGCCAAGATCCAGGGTATAGCAATCAGCCCCAGCATTTT	CASSQDPGYSNQPQHF
.	TRBV4-2	.	TRBJ2-7	TGTGCCAGCAGCCAAACATCTCGAGGGCCTGGCTACGAGCAGTACTTC	CASSQTSRGPGYEQYF
.	TRBV28	.	TRBJ1-5	TGTGCCAGCAGTTTAACCCCAGGGTTAAAGCCCCAGCATTTT	CASSLTPGLKPQHF
.	TRBV7-2	.	TRBJ2-7	TGTGCCAGCAGCTTAGACGGGGGGCACCGCTACGAGCAGTACTTC	CASSLDGGHRYEQYF
.	TRBV14	.	TRBJ1-5	TGTGCCAGCAGCGAGGCAGGCAATCAGCCCCAGCATTTT	CASSEAGNQPQHF
.	TRBV6-6	TRBD1	TRBJ2-7	TGTGCCAGCAGCCCCCTAGGGGGCAACGAGCAGTACTTC	CASSPLGGNEQYF
.	TRBV2	.	TRBJ1-5	TGTGCCAGCAGTGATGTGGAGGGGTCCCAGCCCCAGCATTTT	CASSDVEGSQPQHF
.	TRBV19	.	TRBJ1-2	TGTGCCAGTAGAGTGAGCAGGGAGGCTATCAATGGCTACACCTTC	CASRVSREAINGYTF
.	TRBV5-6	.	TRBJ2-3	TGTGCCAGCAGCTTGGTAGGGTCGGGGGATCGAACGCAGTATTTT	CASSLVGSGDRTQYF
.	TRBV29-1	TRBD1	TRBJ1-5	TGCAGCGCCGGACAGGGGGGTGATCAGCCCCAGCATTTT	CSAGQGGDQPQHF
once	TRBV11-2	TRBD2	TRBJ2-1	TGTGCCAGCAGCTTCATCCTGACTAGCGGGGGGTACAATGAGCAGTTCTTC	CASSFILTSGGYNEQFF
once	TRBV5-1	.	TRBJ1-1	TGCGCCAGCAGCCAACAGCAATACACTGAAGCTTTCTTT	CASSQQQYTEAFF
.	TRBV10-2	.	TRBJ1-5	TGCGCCAGCAGTGACCTCACAACAGACTATAGCAATCAGCCCCAGCATTTT	CASSDLTTDYSNQPQHF
.	TRBV5-5	.	TRBJ2-6	TGTGCCAGCAGCTCGTACGGGAGCTCTGGGGCCAACGTCCTGACTTTC	CASSSYGSSGANVLTF
once	TRBV12-3/TRBV12-4	.	TRBJ1-3	TGTGCCAGCAGGCAGGGTGGGGGAAACACCATATATTTT	CASRQGGGNTIYF
few	TRBV5-4	TRBD1	TRBJ1-3	TGTGCCAGCAGTTCCGGGACAGATGGAAACACCATATATTTT	CASSSGTDGNTIYF
once	TRBV12-3/TRBV12-4	TRBD1	TRBJ1-1	TGTGCCAGCAGTCCCGGACAGGGTATGGCTTTCTTT	CASSPGQGMAFF
.	TRBV15	.	TRBJ2-7	TGTGCCACCAGCAGAGAGAGTCAGGGCGACTACGAGCAGTACTTC	CATSRESQGDYEQYF
.	TRBV6-5	.	TRBJ1-2	TGTGCCAGCCGGGGGGTTAACTATGGCTACACCTTC	CASRGVNYGYTF
.	TRBV7-8	TRBD2	TRBJ2-1	TGTGCCAGCAGCTCGAGCGGGGGGGATTACAATGAGCAGTTCTTC	CASSSSGGDYNEQFF
.	TRBV30	TRBD1	TRBJ2-7	TGTGCCCGGGGGCAGGGGGCGGGCGAGCAGTACTTC	CARGQGAGEQYF
.	TRBV10-1	.	TRBJ1-1	TGCGCCAGCAGTGGCCAGGGTCGGGCTGAAGCTTTCTTT	CASSGQGRAEAFF
.	TRBV11-3	TRBD1	TRBJ2-2	TGTGCCAGCAGCTCCCATAGACAGGGCGAAGGGAGTACCGGGGAGCTGTTTTTT	CASSSHRQGEGSTGELFF
.	TRBV3-1/TRBV3-2	TRBD1	TRBJ1-1	TGTGCCAGCAGCCCGGGACAGGAGAACACTGAAGCTTTCTTT	CASSPGQENTEAFF
.	TRBV6-1	.	TRBJ1-2	TGTGCCAGCAGTGAAGCCCAGGGAAACTATGGCTACACCTTC	CASSEAQGNYGYTF
once	TRBV6-5	TRBD1	TRBJ1-1	TGTGCCAGCCGGGACAGGGGCACTGAAGCTTTCTTT	CASRDRGTEAFF
.	TRBV30	.	TRBJ1-5	TGTGCCTGGAGTTCGGGTTTTGGAGGTCAGCCCCAGCATTTT	CAWSSGFGGQPQHF
.	TRBV6-5	.	TRBJ1-6	TGTGCCAGCAGCCTTGAGGGACTGTATTCACCCCTCCACTTT	CASSLEGLYSPLHF
.	TRBV2	TRBD2	TRBJ2-2	TGTGCCAGCAGACGACTAGCGGGGGCCCAGTCCGGGGAGCTGTTTTTT	CASRRLAGAQSGELFF
.	TRBV6-1	.	TRBJ2-7	TGTGCCAGCAGTGAAGCAGGAAGGATGGAGTTAACAGGGACCCCCGAGCAGTACTTC	CASSEAGRMELTGTPEQYF
.	TRBV19	.	TRBJ1-1	TGTGCCAGTAGGAAACAGGGGAACACTGAAGCTTTCTTT	CASRKQGNTEAFF
.	TRBV19	.	TRBJ2-2	TGTGCCAGTAGTATAATTGACTACACCGGGGAGCTGTTTTTT	CASSIIDYTGELFF
.	TRBV10-3	TRBD1	TRBJ1-1	TGTGCCATCAGTCGACAGGGGACGAACACTGAAGCTTTCTTT	CAISRQGTNTEAFF
.	TRBV29-1	.	TRBJ2-7	TGCAGCGTTGAAGAGGCTGGCAGGGGCTACGAGCAGTACTTC	CSVEEAGRGYEQYF
.	TRBV7-3	.	TRBJ1-2	TGTGCCAGCAGCCCCTTTGGTTGGAGTTTACATGGCTACACCTTC	CASSPFGWSLHGYTF
.	TRBV7-3	.	TRBJ1-1	TGTGCCAGCAGCCCCGATATTAGAGCACCGAACACTGAAGCTTTCTTT	CASSPDIRAPNTEAFF
.	TRBV25-1	.	TRBJ1-6	TGTGCCAGCAACCCTTTCAGAGGTTCACCCCTCCACTTT	CASNPFRGSPLHF
.	TRBV12-5	.	TRBJ1-1	TGTGCTAGTGGTTTGGGAACAGGGATAGACACTGAAGCTTTCTTT	CASGLGTGIDTEAFF
.	TRBV6-5	.	TRBJ1-1	TGTGCCAGCAGTTACGGGTGGGGGCACACTGAAGCTTTCTTT	CASSYGWGHTEAFF
once	TRBV4-1	.	TRBJ1-1	TGCGCCAGCAGCCAAGAGGAGGGGCTAGGGACTGAAGCTTTCTTT	CASSQEEGLGTEAFF
.	TRBV19	TRBD1	TRBJ2-7	TGTGCCAGTAGTATAGGACAGGGTCTGGACGAGCAGTACTTC	CASSIGQGLDEQYF
.	TRBV11-2	TRBD1	TRBJ1-2	TGTGCCAGCAGCTACTCGACAGGGGCAAGCGGCTACACCTTC	CASSYSTGASGYTF
.	TRBV5-1	.	TRBJ2-7	TGCGCCAGCAGTTCACAGGGAAACACCTACGAGCAGTACTTC	CASSSQGNTYEQYF
.	TRBV6-5	.	TRBJ2-6	TGTGCCGTCGCAGTTTCTGGGGCCAACGTCCTGACTTTC	CAVAVSGANVLTF